Detailed here is one T cell receptor beta chain. All participants were of European descent. This sample is drawn from a study of untreated major depressive disorder. Sequenced by immunoSEQ multiplex PCR; TCRdb stores in-frame clones only, minus some. The repertoire includes tens of thousands of clones, about 93% of them detected once, and around 0.32% sits in the top ten. This CDR3 comprises 13 residues. Trimming cost V 1 base and J 3 bases, with 7 bases left between them. Per germline, CDR1 SEHNR and CDR2 FQNEAQ (reference sequence). This rearrangement joins TRBV7-9 to TRBJ2-7, with D uncertain. The specimen was CD4+ T cells from PBMCs. This receptor was taken from a man under 40 in good health. This CDR3 is CASSLDIHYEQYF. CDR3 in DNA: TGTGCCAGCAGCTTAGACATCCACTACGAGCAGTACTTC.